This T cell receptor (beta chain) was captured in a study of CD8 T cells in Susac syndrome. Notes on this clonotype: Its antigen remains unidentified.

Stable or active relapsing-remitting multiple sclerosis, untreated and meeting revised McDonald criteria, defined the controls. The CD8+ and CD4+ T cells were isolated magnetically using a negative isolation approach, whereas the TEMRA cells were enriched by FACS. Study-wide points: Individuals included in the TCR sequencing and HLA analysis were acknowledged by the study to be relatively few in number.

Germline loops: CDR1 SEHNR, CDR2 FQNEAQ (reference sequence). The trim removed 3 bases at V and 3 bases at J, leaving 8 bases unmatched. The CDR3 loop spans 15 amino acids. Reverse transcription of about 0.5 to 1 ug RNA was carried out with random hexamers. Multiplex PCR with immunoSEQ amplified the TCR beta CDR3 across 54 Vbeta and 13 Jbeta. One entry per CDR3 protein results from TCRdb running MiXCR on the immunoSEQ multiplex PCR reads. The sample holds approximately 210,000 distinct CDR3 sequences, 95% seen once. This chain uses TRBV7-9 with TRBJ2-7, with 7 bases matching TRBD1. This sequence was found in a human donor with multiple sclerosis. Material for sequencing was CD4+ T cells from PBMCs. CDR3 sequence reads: CASSFVTGTDYEQYF. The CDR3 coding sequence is TGTGCCAGCAGCTTCGTTACCGGGACAGACTACGAGCAGTACTTC.